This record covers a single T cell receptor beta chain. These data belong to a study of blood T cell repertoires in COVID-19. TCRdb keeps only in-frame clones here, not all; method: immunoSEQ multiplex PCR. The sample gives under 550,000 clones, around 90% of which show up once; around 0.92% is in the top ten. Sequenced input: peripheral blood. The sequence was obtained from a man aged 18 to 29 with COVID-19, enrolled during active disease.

The CDR3 region has the DNA TGTGCCATCAGTGGAGTTGTGGCGGGGCAGGGAAATTCACCCCTCCACTTT. This gives the protein CAISGVVAGQGNSPLHF. This chain uses TRBV10-3 with TRBJ1-6; TRBD1 is a possible D gene (5 bases). This CDR3 has 17 residues. The ends were cut back, 4 bases at V and 7 bases at J, with 20 bases in the middle. Germline CDR1 reads ENHRY; CDR2 reads SYGVKD.